This T cell receptor (beta chain) was profiled in a study of identical twins. Each cDNA held unique molecular identifiers, and template switching gave it a universal primer site. MiXCR, applied by TCRdb to the 5' RACE reads, yields one record per CDR3 protein. This sample has 500,000 or so distinct CDR3 sequences, with approximately 22% found just once. This clonotype was detected a few times. In germline, CDR1 is SGHNT, CDR2 YENEEA. The CDR3 contains 15 residues. Trimming removed 1 base at V and 2 bases at J, with 10 bases between. There were only healthy Caucasians among the donors. A further study also used this sample, focusing on T cells expressing NK-cell markers. From that second work: Each TCR beta repertoire originated in sorted T cells that were CD3+CD56+NKG2C+, CD3+CD56+NKG2C- or CD3+CD56-NKG2C+. Dominant NKG2C+ clonotype frequencies of roughly 1.0-7.5% of CD8+ T cells were measured in about 6 donors.

The TCR comes from a young woman in good health. What was sequenced was CD4+ T cells sorted from blood. The chain employs TRBV11-3 and TRBJ2-3; D gene unclear. The chain's CDR3 is CASSLGLWSTDTQYF. The CDR3 region has the DNA TGTGCCAGCAGCTTAGGACTCTGGTCCACAGATACGCAGTATTTT.